This TCR beta chain was sequenced in a study of blood T cell repertoires in COVID-19. As for the study in general: PBMCs, B-cell-depleted T cells, or T cells were the source of the cDNA or gDNA that made up the material.

This clone has just a few counts. Clones were read by immunoSEQ multiplex PCR, and TCRdb kept only the in-frame ones, dropping some. The data hold under 250,000 clones, with approximately 80% observed a single time. Germline V CDR1 and CDR2: SGDLS, YYNGEE. V was pared by 2 bases and J by 3 bases, with 6 bases of the junction left unmatched. The CDR3 loop spans 17 amino acids. The V and J genes are TRBV9 and TRBJ2-2; TRBD2 agrees at 11 bases. The sequence came from a woman aged 55-70 years who had recovered from COVID-19. The sequencing input was PBMCs or T cells enriched from blood (not recorded which). The CDR3 DNA reads TGTGCCAGCAGCGTCGGTAGCGGGGGGGTGGACACCGGGGAGCTGTTTTTT. As protein: CASSVGSGGVDTGELFF.